Shown below are 7 T cell receptor beta chains from a single sample sequenced in a study of blood T cell repertoires in COVID-19. Libraries were prepared by immunoSEQ multiplex PCR; TCRdb keeps only in-frame clonotypes and omits some of them. The sample has 95,000 to 110,000 clones, approximately 88% seen once. Sequences were obtained from peripheral blood. These receptor sequences come from a human donor in a cohort sampled during active COVID-19.

V is TRBV11-2 and J is TRBJ2-6, with D possibly matching TRBD2 (5 bases). Germline V gene data show CDR1 as SGHAT and CDR2 as FQNNGV. The V end lost 6 bases, the J end lost 1 base, and 7 bases lay between the germline ends. There are 14 residues in the CDR3. The CDR3 DNA is TGTGCCAGCAGACTAGTATCTGGGGCCAACGTCCTGACTTTC. Translation gives CASRLVSGANVLTF.

This clone was observed once. This chain joins TRBV28 and TRBJ2-7, with 7 bases identical to TRBD1. This CDR3 spans 12 amino acids. Germline loops: CDR1 MDHEN, CDR2 SYDVKM. V dropped 5 bases and J dropped 8; count of bases not matched to a gene: 6. As DNA, the CDR3 is TGTGCCAGCAGTGGAGACAGGGACAAGCAGTACTTC. Its translation: CASSGDRDKQYF.

This clone has a handful of counts. The rearrangement links TRBV14 to TRBJ1-6; D is ambiguous. This CDR3 region has 14 residues. V dropped 0 bases and J dropped 6 bases, with 6 bases sitting between them. CDR1 and CDR2 from the germline V gene are SGHDN and FVKESK. The CDR3 DNA reads TGTGCCAGCAGCCAAGAAACAGTTAATTCACCCCTCCACTTT. It codes for CASSQETVNSPLHF. Using reference TRBV14 and TRBJ1-6 for the parts outside the CDR3, the full variable domain is EAGVTQFPSHSVIEKGQTVTLRCDPISGHDNLYWYRRVMGKEIKFLLHFVKESKQDESGMPNNRFLAERTGGTYSTLKVQPAELEDSGVYFCASSQETVNSPLHFGNGTRLTVT.

The CDR3 sequence is CASSTRTGVGYTF. The DNA of the CDR3 is TGTGCCAGCAGCACCAGGACAGGGGTAGGCTACACCTTC. This chain links TRBV11-1 with TRBJ1-2; 9 bases match TRBD1. Germline lookup yields CDR1 SGHAT and CDR2 FQDESV (reference sequence). The CDR3 contains 13 residues. The V gene end was trimmed by 5 bases and the J gene end by 8 bases; junction bases not matched to a gene: 6. The full variable domain, completed using reference TRBV11-1 and TRBJ1-2, is EAEVAQSPRYKITEKSQAVAFWCDPISGHATLYWYRQILGQGPELLVQFQDESVVDDSQLPKDRFSAERLKGVDSTLKIQPAELGDSAMYLCASSTRTGVGYTFGSGTRLTVV.

The chain recombines TRBV3-1 (or the pseudogene TRBV3-2) with TRBJ1-2; D remains ambiguous. This CDR3 has 14 amino acids. Trimming removed 4 bases from V and 4 bases from J, with 13 bases in between. Germline lookup yields CDR1 LGHDT and CDR2 YNNKEL (reference sequence). The CDR3 loop is CASSPNLESYGYTF. In DNA, the CDR3 is TGTGCCAGCAGCCCTAACCTAGAGTCCTATGGCTACACCTTC.

As regards this clone: Additional DNA sequences in this sample encode the identical CDR3. V gene TRBV28 combines with J gene TRBJ1-3; D not certain. CDR1 and CDR2 (germline): MDHEN, SYDVKM. V lost 4 bases and J lost 4, with 5 bases in between. The CDR3 contains 12 residues. The CDR3 sequence is CASSSQGNTIYF. In nucleotides, the CDR3 is TGTGCCAGCAGTTCCCAGGGAAACACCATATATTTT.

This clone appeared a single time. For the CDR3, the DNA is TGTGCCAGCAGTTACCTTGCGACAGGGCTTGCCGAGCAGTACTTC. This translates into CASSYLATGLAEQYF. The V call is TRBV6-6, the J call TRBJ2-7; 7 bases map to TRBD1. This CDR3 region has 15 residues. After removal of 2 bases from V and 6 bases from J, the junction contained 10 bases not matched to a gene. CDR1 MNHNY and CDR2 SVGAGI come from the germline V gene (reference sequence).